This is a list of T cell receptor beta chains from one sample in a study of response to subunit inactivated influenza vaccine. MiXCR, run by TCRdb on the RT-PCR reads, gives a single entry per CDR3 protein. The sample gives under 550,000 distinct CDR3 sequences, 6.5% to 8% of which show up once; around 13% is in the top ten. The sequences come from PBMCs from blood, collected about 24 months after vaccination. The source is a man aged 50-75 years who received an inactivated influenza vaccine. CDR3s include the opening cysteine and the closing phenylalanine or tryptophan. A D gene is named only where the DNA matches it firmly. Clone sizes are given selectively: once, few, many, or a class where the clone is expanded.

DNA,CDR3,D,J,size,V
TGTGCCAGCACCTCGGGGGTCTCTGGGGCCAACGTCCTGACTTTC,CASTSGVSGANVLTF,NA,TRBJ2-6,many,TRBV6-1
TGTGCCAGCAGTATACTAGAGGGCATGGAGACCCAGTACTTC,CASSILEGMETQYF,NA,TRBJ2-5,few,TRBV12-3/TRBV12-4
TGTGCCAGCAGTTACTCTACAGCTGGAAACACCATATATTTT,CASSYSTAGNTIYF,NA,TRBJ1-3,NA,TRBV6-5
TGTGCCAGCAACCAACCGAACACCGGGGAGCTGTTTTTT,CASNQPNTGELFF,NA,TRBJ2-2,few,TRBV28
TGTGCCAGCAGCCTCCCGAGCGGGAGCGGGGGCAATGAGCAGTTCTTC,CASSLPSGSGGNEQFF,TRBD2,TRBJ2-1,many,TRBV11-1
TGTGCCAGCAGTTTAGGGGGGGTCCTCCGGGTTAGGAATGGCTACACCTTC,CASSLGGVLRVRNGYTF,NA,TRBJ1-2,few,TRBV12-3/TRBV12-4
TGCAGTGCTAGACAGGACAGGAAAAGGGGTTATGGCTACACCTTC,CSARQDRKRGYGYTF,TRBD1,TRBJ1-2,few,TRBV20-1
TGCGCCAGCAGACGAGGACAGGCCCGGACTTCACCCCTCCACTTT,CASRRGQARTSPLHF,TRBD1,TRBJ1-6,NA,TRBV23-1
TGTGCCAGCACCCCCAATCAATACCGTATTGAAGCTTTCTTT,CASTPNQYRIEAFF,NA,TRBJ1-1,few,TRBV7-9
TGTGCCACCAAAGCGCTGGGAGAGACCCAGTACTTC,CATKALGETQYF,NA,TRBJ2-5,NA,TRBV15
TGTGCCAGCAGAGGGACTAGCGGGGGAGATACGCAGTATTTT,CASRGTSGGDTQYF,TRBD2,TRBJ2-3,NA,TRBV25-1
TGCAGCGTTGATTTAGGGAACACTGAAGCTTTCTTT,CSVDLGNTEAFF,NA,TRBJ1-1,many,TRBV29-1
TGTACCAGCAGCGCCTATAGCGGGGGGACCACAGATACGCAGTATTTT,CTSSAYSGGTTDTQYF,TRBD2,TRBJ2-3,NA,TRBV9
TGCAGTGCTAGAGACAGCGACTCCTACGAGCAGTACTTC,CSARDSDSYEQYF,NA,TRBJ2-7,NA,TRBV20-1
TGTGCCAGCAGCCAAGACGAACTAGCGGGAGGAGAGACCCAGTACTTC,CASSQDELAGGETQYF,TRBD2,TRBJ2-5,few,TRBV4-2
TGCAGTGCTAGAGAGTTAGTAGGTAGCGGGAGGAATGAGCAGTTCTTC,CSARELVGSGRNEQFF,TRBD2,TRBJ2-1,few,TRBV20-1
TGTGCCAGCAGCTCAGAGCAACTATCAACCTACAATGAGCAGTTCTTC,CASSSEQLSTYNEQFF,NA,TRBJ2-1,many,TRBV7-8
TGTGCCAGCAGTCCTGGGGGGGCGGACACAGATACGCAGTATTTT,CASSPGGADTDTQYF,NA,TRBJ2-3,few,TRBV27
TGTGCCACCAGCAGAGCTCGGACAGGGGCGGGTGAAAAACTGTTTTTT,CATSRARTGAGEKLFF,TRBD1,TRBJ1-4,NA,TRBV15
TGTGCCAGCAGTTACTGGGGGAATTCACTCGGCGAGCAGTACTTC,CASSYWGNSLGEQYF,NA,TRBJ2-7,many,TRBV6-5
TGTGCCAGCAGCCAACCTGACAGGGCTGGGGCCAACGTCCTGACTTTC,CASSQPDRAGANVLTF,TRBD1,TRBJ2-6,NA,TRBV4-2
TGCGCCAGCAGCATGACTAGCGGAAAAAACATTCAGTACTTC,CASSMTSGKNIQYF,TRBD2,TRBJ2-4,few,TRBV5-1
TGTGCCAGCAGCTCCGGGACAGGGGGCTTTAATTCACCCCTCCACTTT,CASSSGTGGFNSPLHF,TRBD1,TRBJ1-6,few,TRBV6-2/TRBV6-3
TGTGCCAGCAAACGGGGGAGTAGCTCCTACAATGAGCAGTTCTTC,CASKRGSSSYNEQFF,NA,TRBJ2-1,NA,TRBV27
TGTGCCAGCAGCTTAGGACTAGCGGGGGCCGGAGATACGCAGTATTTT,CASSLGLAGAGDTQYF,TRBD2,TRBJ2-3,many,TRBV7-2
TGTGCCAGCTCACCACTAGGACGGACTAGGCTCTCCGACAATGAGCAGTTCTTC,CASSPLGRTRLSDNEQFF,TRBD2,TRBJ2-1,NA,TRBV18
TGTGCCAGCACCACAGGGATTAACTATGGCTACACCTTC,CASTTGINYGYTF,NA,TRBJ1-2,NA,TRBV12-3/TRBV12-4
TGTGCCAGCACACTCGTTCGGGACAGGGTCTTTAATACGCAGTATTTT,CASTLVRDRVFNTQYF,TRBD1,TRBJ2-3,NA,TRBV6-4
TGTGCCAGCGGGACAGTGTCCTACGAGCAGTACTTC,CASGTVSYEQYF,TRBD1,TRBJ2-7,NA,TRBV5-6
TGTGCCAGCAGCTTAGCGGGAGTGGGGGCCTCCTACAATGAGCAGTTCTTC,CASSLAGVGASYNEQFF,NA,TRBJ2-1,few,TRBV7-2
TGTGCTAGCAGCTTATCCACCTTCGGGGAGACCCAGTACTTC,CASSLSTFGETQYF,NA,TRBJ2-5,few,TRBV7-7
TGTGCCAGCAGCCCTGGATCAGGCGGGGAGCAGTTCTTC,CASSPGSGGEQFF,NA,TRBJ2-1,NA,TRBV11-2
TGTGCCAGCAGCACGACAGGGGCTAACTATGGCTACACCTTC,CASSTTGANYGYTF,TRBD1,TRBJ1-2,few,TRBV6-1
TGTGCCAGCAGTGTTAGCGGGAGCCTTTCCTACGAGCAGTACTTC,CASSVSGSLSYEQYF,TRBD2,TRBJ2-7,many,TRBV12-3/TRBV12-4
TGCAGCGTTATGGACAGGGAGGGCAATGAGCAGTTCTTC,CSVMDREGNEQFF,NA,TRBJ2-1,few,TRBV29-1
TGTGCCAGCAGCCATTTCGGGGACGTGAATGAAGCTTTCTTT,CASSHFGDVNEAFF,NA,TRBJ1-1,few,TRBV7-2
TGCAGTGCTAGAGAGGGGCGGAGGAGGAGCCGAGAAGCTTTCTTT,CSAREGRRRSREAFF,NA,TRBJ1-1,NA,TRBV20-1
TGTGCCAGCAGCTTAGACGGATGGAGCACAGATACGCAGTATTTT,CASSLDGWSTDTQYF,NA,TRBJ2-3,many,TRBV7-3
TGTGCCAGCAGTGACCAGCTCAATCAGCCCCAGCATTTT,CASSDQLNQPQHF,NA,TRBJ1-5,few,TRBV2
TGTGCCAGCAGCTTGGCTTGGACAGGGGGCTACGAGCAGTACTTC,CASSLAWTGGYEQYF,TRBD1,TRBJ2-7,many,TRBV5-4
TGCGCCAGCAGCTTGAGTCCAGACGGGTATGGCTACACCTTC,CASSLSPDGYGYTF,NA,TRBJ1-2,few,TRBV5-1
TGTGCCAGCAGGGACAGGGCGAATAATTCACCCCTCCACTTT,CASRDRANNSPLHF,TRBD1,TRBJ1-6,many,TRBV6-1
TGCAGTGCTGGGGGGGGGAAAGGGACCAAGGAGCTGTTTTTT,CSAGGGKGTKELFF,TRBD2,TRBJ2-2,NA,TRBV20-1
TGCGCCAGCAGCCAAGCGATCCGGCAGAACACTGAAGTTTTCTTT,CASSQAIRQNTEVFF,NA,TRBJ1-1,NA,TRBV4-3
TGTGCCAGCAGCCCCGGGCTCCTCTCCGGGGAGCTGTTTTTT,CASSPGLLSGELFF,NA,TRBJ2-2,NA,TRBV5-6
TGTGCCAGCAGTTTATCCGGGGCGTCCGTCTACGAGCAGTACTTC,CASSLSGASVYEQYF,NA,TRBJ2-7,few,TRBV27
TGTGCCAGCAGCTTAGAGAGGGACTCGCGAGGAAATGAGCAGTTCTTC,CASSLERDSRGNEQFF,NA,TRBJ2-1,few,TRBV11-2
TGCGCCAGCAGTGAACCGGGACAGGGTTATTACGAGCAGTACTTC,CASSEPGQGYYEQYF,TRBD1,TRBJ2-7,many,TRBV10-2
TGTGCCAGCTCACAAGACAGAAACACCATATATTTT,CASSQDRNTIYF,NA,TRBJ1-3,NA,TRBV18
TGTGCCAGCAGCTTAATCGTGGCCGCTGAAGCTTTCTTT,CASSLIVAAEAFF,NA,TRBJ1-1,NA,TRBV7-2
TGTGCCAGCAGTGATATCTTGGGTGGCGAGACCCAGTACTTC,CASSDILGGETQYF,NA,TRBJ2-5,NA,TRBV25-1
TGCGCCAGCAGCCAATGGATCGGGGGGGACCTAGCCAAAAACATTCAGTACTTC,CASSQWIGGDLAKNIQYF,TRBD2,TRBJ2-4,many,TRBV4-1
TGTGCCAGCAGTTACGACAGCGGGGGAAGCAATCAGCCCCAGCATTTT,CASSYDSGGSNQPQHF,NA,TRBJ1-5,few,TRBV6-2/TRBV6-3
TGCGCCAGCAGCCAAGACCCCGGGGTCTCCTACAATGAGCAGTTCTTC,CASSQDPGVSYNEQFF,NA,TRBJ2-1,many,TRBV4-3